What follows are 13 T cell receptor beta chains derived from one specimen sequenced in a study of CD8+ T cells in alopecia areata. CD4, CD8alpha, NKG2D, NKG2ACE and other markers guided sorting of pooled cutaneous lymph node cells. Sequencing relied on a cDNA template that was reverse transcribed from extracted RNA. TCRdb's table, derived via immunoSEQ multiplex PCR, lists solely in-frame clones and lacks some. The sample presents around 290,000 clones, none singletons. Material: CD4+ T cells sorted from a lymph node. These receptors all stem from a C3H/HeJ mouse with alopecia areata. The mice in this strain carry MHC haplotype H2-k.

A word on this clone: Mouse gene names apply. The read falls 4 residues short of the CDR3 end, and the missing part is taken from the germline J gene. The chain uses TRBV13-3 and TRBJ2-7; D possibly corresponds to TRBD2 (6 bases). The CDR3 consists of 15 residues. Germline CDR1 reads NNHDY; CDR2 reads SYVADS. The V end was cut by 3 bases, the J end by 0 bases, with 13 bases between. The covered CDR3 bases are TGTGCCAGCAGTGTTCTGGGGCTGAGCTCCTAT. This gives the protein CASSVLGLSSY. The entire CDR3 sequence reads CASSVLGLSSYEQYF.

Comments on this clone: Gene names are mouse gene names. CDR3 sequence reads: CASSQDDGTSAETLYF. The CDR3 bases that were read are TGTGCCAGCAGCCAAGATGATGGGACTAGTGCAGAA. This chain connects TRBV5 to TRBJ2-3, with a tentative D call TRBD2 (6 bases). The CDR3 goes on 4 residues after the read ends, and that part is filled in from the germline J gene. The CDR3 runs to 16 residues. CDR1 LGHNA and CDR2 YNLKQL come from the germline V gene (reference sequence). V lost 0 bases and J 0 bases, leaving 10 bases between the germline ends.

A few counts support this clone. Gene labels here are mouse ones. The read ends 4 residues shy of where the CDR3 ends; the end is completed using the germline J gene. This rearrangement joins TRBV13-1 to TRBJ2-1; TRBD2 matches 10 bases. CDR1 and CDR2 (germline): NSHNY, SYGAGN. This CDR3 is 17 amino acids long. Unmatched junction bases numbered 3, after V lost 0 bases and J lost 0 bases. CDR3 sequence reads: CASSDAAGGANYAEQFF. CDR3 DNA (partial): TGTGCCAGCAGTGATGCGGCTGGGGGGGCTAACTATGCT.

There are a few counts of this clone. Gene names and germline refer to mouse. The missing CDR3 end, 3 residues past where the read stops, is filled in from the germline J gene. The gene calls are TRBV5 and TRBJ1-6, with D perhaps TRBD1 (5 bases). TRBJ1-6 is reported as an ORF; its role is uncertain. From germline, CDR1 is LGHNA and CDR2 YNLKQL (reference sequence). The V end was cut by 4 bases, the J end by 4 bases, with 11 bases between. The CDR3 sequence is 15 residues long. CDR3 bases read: TGTGCCAGCAGCCCCGGGGGGGGGTATAATTCGCCC. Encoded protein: CASSPGGGYNSP. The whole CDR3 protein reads CASSPGGGYNSPLYF.

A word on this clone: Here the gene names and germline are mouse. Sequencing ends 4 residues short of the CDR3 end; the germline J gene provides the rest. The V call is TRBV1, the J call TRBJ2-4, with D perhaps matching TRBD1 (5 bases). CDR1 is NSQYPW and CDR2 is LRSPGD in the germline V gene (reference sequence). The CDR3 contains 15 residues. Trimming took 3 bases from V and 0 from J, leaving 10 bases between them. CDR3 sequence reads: CTCSAPDNSQNTLYF. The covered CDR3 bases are TGCACCTGCAGTGCGCCGGACAATAGTCAAAAC.

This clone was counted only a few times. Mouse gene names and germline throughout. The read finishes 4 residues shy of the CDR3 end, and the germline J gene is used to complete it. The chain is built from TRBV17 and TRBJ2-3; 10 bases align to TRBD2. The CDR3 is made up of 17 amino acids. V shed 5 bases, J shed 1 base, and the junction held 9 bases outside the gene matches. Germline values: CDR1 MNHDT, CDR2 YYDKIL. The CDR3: CASSGPGGASGAETLYF. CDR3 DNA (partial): TGTGCTAGCAGTGGACCTGGGGGGGCGAGTGGTGCAGAA.

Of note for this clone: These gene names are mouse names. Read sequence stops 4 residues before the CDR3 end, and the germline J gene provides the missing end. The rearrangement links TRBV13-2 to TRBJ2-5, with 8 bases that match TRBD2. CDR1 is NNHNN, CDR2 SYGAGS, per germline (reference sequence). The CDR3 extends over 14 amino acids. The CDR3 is CASGTGLGGDTQYF. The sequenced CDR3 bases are TGTGCCAGCGGTACTGGACTGGGAGGAGAC.

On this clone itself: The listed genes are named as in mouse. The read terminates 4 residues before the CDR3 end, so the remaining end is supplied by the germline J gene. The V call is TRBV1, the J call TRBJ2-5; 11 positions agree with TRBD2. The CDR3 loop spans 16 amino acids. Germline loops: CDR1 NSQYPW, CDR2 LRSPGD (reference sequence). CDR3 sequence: CTCSAITGTGGDTQYF. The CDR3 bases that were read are TGCACCTGCAGTGCAATAACCGGGACTGGGGGAGAC. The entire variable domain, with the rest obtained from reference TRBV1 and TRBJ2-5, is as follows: VTLLEQNPRWRLVPRGQAVNLRCILKNSQYPWMSWYQQDLQKQLQWLFTLRSPGDKEVKSLPGADYLATRVTDTELRLQVANMSQGRTLYCTCSAITGTGGDTQYFGPGTRLLVL.

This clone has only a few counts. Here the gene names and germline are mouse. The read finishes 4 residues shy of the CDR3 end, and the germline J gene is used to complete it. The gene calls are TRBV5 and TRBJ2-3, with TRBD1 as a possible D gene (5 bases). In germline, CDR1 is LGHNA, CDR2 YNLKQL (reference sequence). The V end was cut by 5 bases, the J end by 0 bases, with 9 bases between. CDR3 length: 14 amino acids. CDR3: CASSKGSSAETLYF. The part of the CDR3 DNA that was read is TGTGCCAGCAGCAAGGGGTCTAGTGCAGAA.

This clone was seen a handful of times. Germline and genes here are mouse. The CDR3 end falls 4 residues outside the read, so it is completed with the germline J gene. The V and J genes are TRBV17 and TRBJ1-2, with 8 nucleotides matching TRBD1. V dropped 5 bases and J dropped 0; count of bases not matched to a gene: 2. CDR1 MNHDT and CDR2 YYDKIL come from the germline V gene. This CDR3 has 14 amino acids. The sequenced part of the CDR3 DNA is TGTGCTAGCAGTCCAGGGGGCGCAAACTCC. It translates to CASSPGGANS. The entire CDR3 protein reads CASSPGGANSDYTF.

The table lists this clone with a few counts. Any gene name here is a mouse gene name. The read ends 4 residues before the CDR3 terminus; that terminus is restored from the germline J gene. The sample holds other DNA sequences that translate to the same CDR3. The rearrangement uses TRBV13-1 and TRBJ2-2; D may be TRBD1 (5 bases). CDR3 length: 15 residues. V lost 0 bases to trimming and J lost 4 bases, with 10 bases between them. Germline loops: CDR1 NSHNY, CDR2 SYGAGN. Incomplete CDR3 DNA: TGTGCCAGCAGTGATGCGAGGGGAGGCACCGGG. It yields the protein CASSDARGGTG. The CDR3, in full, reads CASSDARGGTGQLYF.

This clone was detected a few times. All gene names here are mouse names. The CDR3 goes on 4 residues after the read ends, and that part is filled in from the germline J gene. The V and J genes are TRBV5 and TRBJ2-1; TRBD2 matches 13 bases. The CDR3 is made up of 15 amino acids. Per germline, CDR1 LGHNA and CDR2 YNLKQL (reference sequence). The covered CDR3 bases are TGTGCCAGCAGCCAAGAGGGACTGGGGGGGACT. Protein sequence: CASSQEGLGGT. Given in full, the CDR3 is CASSQEGLGGTEQFF.

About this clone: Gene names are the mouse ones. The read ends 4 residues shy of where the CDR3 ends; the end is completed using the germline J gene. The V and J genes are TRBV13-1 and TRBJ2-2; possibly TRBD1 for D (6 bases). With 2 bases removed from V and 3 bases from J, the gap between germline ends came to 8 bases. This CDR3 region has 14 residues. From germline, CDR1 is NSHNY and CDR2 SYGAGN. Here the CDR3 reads CASSDHRDTGQLYF. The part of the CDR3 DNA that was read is TGTGCCAGCAGTGACCACAGGGACACCGGG.